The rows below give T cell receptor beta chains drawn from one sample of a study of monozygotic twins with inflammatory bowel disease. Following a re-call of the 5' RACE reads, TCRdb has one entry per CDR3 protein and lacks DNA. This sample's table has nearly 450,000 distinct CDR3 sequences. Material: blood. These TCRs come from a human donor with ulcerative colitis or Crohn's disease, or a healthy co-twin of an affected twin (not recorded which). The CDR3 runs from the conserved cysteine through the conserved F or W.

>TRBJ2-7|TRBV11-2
CASSLDRRDRGPPYEQYF
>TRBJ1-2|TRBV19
CASSISGQSWGYTF
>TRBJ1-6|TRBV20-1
CSASGGGTDSPLHF
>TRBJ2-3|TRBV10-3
CAITGTSGSSTDTQYF
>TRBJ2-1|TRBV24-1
CATSDYSGQSSYNEQFF
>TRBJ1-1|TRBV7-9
CASSLRPPEAFF
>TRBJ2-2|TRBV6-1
CASRSDRRAWSGELFF
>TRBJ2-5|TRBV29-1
CSVLRDSQETQYF
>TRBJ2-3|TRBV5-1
CASSWTSGAGDTQYF
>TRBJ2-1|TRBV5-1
CASSFSGGQDEQFF
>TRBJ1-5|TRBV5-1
CASSSNAATPTGISNQPQHF
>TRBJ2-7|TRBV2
CASTRDREGSYF
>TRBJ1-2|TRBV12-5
CASGTGTVLDGYTF
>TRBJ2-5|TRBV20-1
CSARAGAPETQYF
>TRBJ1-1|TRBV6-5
CASRRTGGTEAFF
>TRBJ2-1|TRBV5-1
CASSIRDNEQFF
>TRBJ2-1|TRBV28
CASSFRGAHYNEQFF
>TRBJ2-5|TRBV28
CASSFISGQETQYF
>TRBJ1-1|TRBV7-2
CASSLASSGNTEAFF
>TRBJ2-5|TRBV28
CASSPPGGLIGNQYF
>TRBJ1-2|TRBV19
CASSIPDAGFNYGYTF